This T cell receptor (beta chain) was identified during a study of neurological immune-mediated disorders. This clonotype has a count of ten or more. TCRdb recomputed calls from the 5' RACE reads with MiXCR, one row per CDR3 protein. The sample includes roughly 71,000 distinct CDR3 sequences, around 4.2% seen only once; the top ten take 1% to 1.5%. The source material was PBMCs. The TCR comes from a young man with multiple sclerosis.

The CDR3 spells CASSLDNTDTQYF. CDR3 bases: TGTGCCAGCAGCTTGGACAACACAGATACGCAGTATTTT. The J gene is TRBJ2-3, the V gene TRBV7-3; tentative D call: TRBD1 (5 bases). V was cut by 3 bases and J by 2 bases, with 6 bases left in between. Germline V gene lookup returns CDR1 SGHTA and CDR2 FQGTGA. The CDR3 covers 13 residues.